A single T cell receptor beta chain is shown here with its context. V gave up 3 bases and J gave up 3 bases, with 7 bases separating them. Germline CDR1 reads SGHDT; CDR2 reads YYEEEE. The CDR3 loop spans 12 amino acids. Sequencing was performed with immunoSEQ multiplex PCR; in TCRdb, only in-frame clones are kept and a portion is missing. Of just under 45,000 clones detected, 90% to 97% appear once; the ten largest clones hold about 0.37%. This sample was included in a study of technical replicates of blood from a handful of donors. This chain uses TRBV5-6 with TRBJ2-7, with D hard to call. The clonotype was recovered from a human donor in good health. Material: T cells isolated from PBMCs. Written as DNA, the CDR3 is TGTGCCAGCAGCTGGCGGAACTACGAGCAGTACTTC. Translated, it gives CASSWRNYEQYF.